This is a list of T cell receptor beta chains from one sample in a study of blood T cell repertoires in COVID-19. Generated by immunoSEQ multiplex PCR, the TCRdb table keeps only in-frame clones and is missing some. The sample has approximately 230,000 clones; about nine tenths are singletons. Sample: PBMCs or T cells enriched from blood (not recorded which). The origin of the receptors is a man between 18 and 35 years old who had recovered from COVID-19. The CDR3 runs from the conserved cysteine through the conserved F or W. The order of the fields is V gene, clone size, J gene, CDR3 protein. Size values are once, few and many counts, or a class for expanded clones, and some rows have none.

V: TRBV4-1
size: NA
J: TRBJ2-1
CDR3: CASSPAGTSSGEQFF

V: TRBV14
size: NA
J: TRBJ1-6
CDR3: CASSPLGGGNSPLHF

V: TRBV30
size: NA
J: TRBJ2-7
CDR3: CAWSARGLFSEQYF

V: TRBV2
size: NA
J: TRBJ2-1
CDR3: CASSEGTQGSSYNEQFF

V: TRBV23-1
size: NA
J: TRBJ1-2
CDR3: CASSQGGWYGYTF

V: TRBV14
size: NA
J: TRBJ2-2
CDR3: CASSQDSRGSPGELFF

V: TRBV3-1/TRBV3-2
size: once
J: TRBJ1-3
CDR3: CASSQRGPGNTIYF

V: TRBV5-1
size: NA
J: TRBJ2-7
CDR3: CASSPRGQGGSSYEQYF

V: TRBV10-3
size: NA
J: TRBJ2-2
CDR3: CAISEVGSLAGELFF

V: TRBV3-1/TRBV3-2
size: once
J: TRBJ1-2
CDR3: CASSLDRSYLGGYTF

V: TRBV6-5
size: NA
J: TRBJ1-5
CDR3: CASGGVQGGRQPQHF